This T cell receptor (beta chain) was sequenced in a study of blood T cell repertoires in COVID-19. Study in general: T cells, B-cell-depleted T cells, or PBMCs supplied cDNA or gDNA.

Per the authors' pipeline: Nucleated cell counts were estimated from reference gene primer amplification. Some clones are missing from TCRdb's copy, which holds only in-frame ones; the method was immunoSEQ multiplex PCR. V and J calls plus clone size are reproduced from that table; the DNA served to infer D and trimming. The table lists roughly 230,000 clones, about 85% of them singletons. What was sequenced was peripheral blood. This receptor was identified in an elderly woman with COVID-19, enrolled during active disease.

The CDR3 protein is CASSPLSDTQYF. DNA of the CDR3: TGTGCCAGCAGCCCCCTTTCAGATACGCAGTATTTT. This chain uses TRBV13 with TRBJ2-3; D gene uncertain. Germline values: CDR1 PRHDT, CDR2 FYEKMQ (reference sequence). The CDR3 contains 12 residues. V lost 5 bases and J 4 bases, leaving 7 bases between the germline ends.